These 15 T cell receptor beta chains originate from one sample sequenced in a study of blood T cell repertoires in COVID-19. Clones were sequenced by immunoSEQ multiplex PCR, and TCRdb holds only the in-frame ones, with some missing. The profile covers roughly 140,000 clones, with approximately 73% appearing a single time and less than 5.5% taken by the ten largest. The sample taken for sequencing was peripheral blood. These receptors were obtained from a man aged 55 to 70 with acute or convalescent COVID-19.

V is TRBV19 and J is TRBJ2-7, with D maybe TRBD2 (7 bases). Germline assignment: CDR1 LNHDA and CDR2 SQIVND (reference sequence). Trimming removed 6 bases from V and 6 bases from J, with 21 bases in between. The CDR3 extends over 15 amino acids. DNA of the CDR3: TGTGCCAGTAGCCCCGGGTTTAACGGGGGGCTCGAGCAGTACTTC. Protein sequence: CASSPGFNGGLEQYF.

This clone was seen more than once but under ten times. The V gene is TRBV29-1, the J gene TRBJ2-5, with D hard to call. The V end lost 3 bases, the J end lost 1 base, and 15 bases lay between the germline ends. The CDR3 loop spans 15 amino acids. Germline V CDR1 and CDR2: SQVTM, ANQGSEA. CDR3 region: CSVEFRLRFQETQYF. The DNA for the CDR3 is TGCAGCGTTGAGTTCCGTCTCAGGTTCCAAGAGACCCAGTACTTC.

The rearrangement links TRBV19 to TRBJ2-7; 8 bases match TRBD1. CDR1 is LNHDA and CDR2 is SQIVND in the germline V gene (reference sequence). V lost 6 bases and J lost 4; bases outside the gene matches: 5. CDR3 length: 13 residues. This chain's CDR3 is CASRSGGAYEQYF. CDR3 DNA: TGTGCCAGTAGATCAGGGGGCGCGTACGAGCAGTACTTC.

This clone is a singleton in its sample. The V gene is TRBV2, the J gene TRBJ1-1, with no clear D. The CDR3 has 15 amino acids. V lost 8 bases and J lost 1, with 17 bases in between. Germline assignment: CDR1 SNHLY and CDR2 FYNNEI. The CDR3, as DNA: TGTGCCAGCGGACCGGGAGAATGGGCGAACACTGAAGCTTTCTTT. Translation gives CASGPGEWANTEAFF.

This rearrangement joins TRBV10-1 to TRBJ2-3; 7 bases agree with TRBD1. The CDR3 runs to 17 residues. V shed 4 bases and J 1 base; nucleotides not matched to a gene: 11. The germline V gene has CDR1 WNHNN and CDR2 SYGVQD (reference sequence). CDR3: CASSGPTGSPGTDTQYF. As DNA, the CDR3 is TGCGCCAGCAGTGGCCCGACAGGGAGCCCGGGCACAGATACGCAGTATTTT.

This clone is a singleton in its sample. The CDR3 spells CASRDSYEQYF. The CDR3 nucleotides read TGCGCCAGCAGGGACAGTTACGAGCAGTACTTC. The rearrangement uses TRBV5-1 and TRBJ2-7; tentatively, D is TRBD1 (6 bases). V was shortened by 5 bases and J by 4 bases, with 7 bases between the two germline ends. Germline lookup yields CDR1 SGHRS and CDR2 YFSETQ. The CDR3 length is 11 residues.

J is TRBJ2-3 and V is TRBV5-4; 8 nucleotides line up with TRBD2. The V and J ends lost 1 base and 0 bases, in that order; junction bases with no gene match: 10. This CDR3 is built from 18 residues. The germline CDR1 and CDR2 sequences are SGHNT and YYREEE (reference sequence). CDR3 DNA: TGTGCCAGCAGCTTGAAGAGCGGGAGTCAGTTTAGCACAGATACGCAGTATTTT. As protein: CASSLKSGSQFSTDTQYF.

This clone was seen a handful of times. The V gene is TRBV19, the J gene TRBJ1-1; no clear D. Looked up from germline, CDR1 is LNHDA and CDR2 is SQIVND (reference sequence). Trimming took off 0 bases at V and 0 bases at J, with 17 bases between the two ends. This CDR3 is built from 18 residues. The CDR3 DNA reads TGTGCCAGTAGTATAGATCAGCGGAACCATCTAATGAACACTGAAGCTTTCTTT. It yields the protein CASSIDQRNHLMNTEAFF.

The rearrangement links TRBV18 to TRBJ1-5, with 10 nucleotides matching TRBD1. The V and J ends lost 0 bases and 7 bases, in that order; junction bases with no gene match: 9. Germline values: CDR1 KGHSH, CDR2 LQKENI. CDR3 length equals 17 residues. CDR3 loop: CASSPPGTGVSSQPQHF. CDR3 in DNA: TGTGCCAGCTCACCACCCGGGACAGGGGTTTCGAGCCAGCCCCAGCATTTT.

The genes are TRBV11-2 and TRBJ1-2; 10 nucleotides align to TRBD1. J gave up 8 bases and V 5 bases, and 8 bases lay outside the gene matches. The germline gives CDR1 SGHAT, CDR2 FQNNGV. The CDR3 contains 14 residues. The CDR3 sequence: CASSPRWDRGGYTF. The CDR3 bases are TGTGCCAGCAGCCCCAGATGGGACAGGGGCGGCTACACCTTC.

This clone was detected only a few times. V and J are TRBV6-5 and TRBJ2-7, with 7 bases lining up with TRBD1. Trimming cost V 7 bases and J 1 base; bases outside gene matches: 4. CDR1 and CDR2 from the germline V gene are MNHEY and SVGAGI. The CDR3 runs 13 residues. The chain's CDR3 is CASTQGDSYEQYF. In nucleotides, the CDR3 is TGTGCCAGCACCCAGGGGGATTCCTACGAGCAGTACTTC.

This rearrangement joins TRBV28 to TRBJ2-3; 10 nucleotides agree with TRBD2. V lost 5 bases, J lost 1 base, and 3 bases stayed unmatched. CDR3 length: 15 amino acids. Germline CDR1 and CDR2: MDHEN and SYDVKM. This CDR3 is CASSPGTSGTDTQYF. The CDR3 DNA reads as TGTGCCAGCAGTCCCGGGACTAGCGGCACAGATACGCAGTATTTT.

The V call is TRBV15, the J call TRBJ1-5; perhaps TRBD1 as D (5 bases). The CDR3 contains 14 residues. Germline-derived CDR1 and CDR2 are LNHNV and YYDKDF (reference sequence). V was pared by 3 bases and J by 0 bases, with 6 bases between. The DNA for the CDR3 is TGTGCCACCAGCAGGACAGATAGCAATCAGCCCCAGCATTTT. It translates to CATSRTDSNQPQHF.

The chain is built from TRBV5-4 and TRBJ2-7; D is perhaps TRBD2 (6 bases). The germline CDR1 and CDR2 sequences are SGHNT and YYREEE (reference sequence). The CDR3 sequence is 14 residues long. Trimming took off 6 bases at V and 6 bases at J, with 19 bases between the two ends. The CDR3 DNA reads TGTGCCAGCATGCTCTTTGCTAGCGTAGGCGAGCAGTACTTC. This gives the protein CASMLFASVGEQYF.

V usage is TRBV10-3 and J usage is TRBJ2-7; D is possibly TRBD2 (5 bases). Germline V gene data show CDR1 as ENHRY and CDR2 as SYGVKD. CDR3 size: 12 residues. V shed 7 bases and J shed 5 bases, with 12 bases lying between them. The CDR3 DNA sequence: TGTGCCATCAAGGGAGAAGCTGACGAGCAGTACTTC. This gives the protein CAIKGEADEQYF.